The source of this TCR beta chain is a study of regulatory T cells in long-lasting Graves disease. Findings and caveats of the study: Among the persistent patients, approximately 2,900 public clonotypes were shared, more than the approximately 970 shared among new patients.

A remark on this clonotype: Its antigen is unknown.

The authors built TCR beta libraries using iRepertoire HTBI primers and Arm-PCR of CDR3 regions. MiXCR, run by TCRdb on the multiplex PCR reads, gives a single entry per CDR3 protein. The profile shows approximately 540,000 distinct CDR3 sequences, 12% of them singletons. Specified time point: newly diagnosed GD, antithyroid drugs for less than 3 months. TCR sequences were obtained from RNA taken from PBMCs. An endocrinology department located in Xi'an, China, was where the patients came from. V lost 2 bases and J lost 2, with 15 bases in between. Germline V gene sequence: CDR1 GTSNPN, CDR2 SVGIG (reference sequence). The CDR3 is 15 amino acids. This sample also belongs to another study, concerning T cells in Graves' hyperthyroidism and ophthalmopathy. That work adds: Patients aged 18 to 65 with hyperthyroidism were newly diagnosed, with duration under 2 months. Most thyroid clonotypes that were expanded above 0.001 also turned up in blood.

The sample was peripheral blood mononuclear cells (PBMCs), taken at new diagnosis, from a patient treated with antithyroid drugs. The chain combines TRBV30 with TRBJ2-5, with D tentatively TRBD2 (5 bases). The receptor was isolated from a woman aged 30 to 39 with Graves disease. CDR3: CAWSTLNGGQETQYF. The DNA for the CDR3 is TGTGCCTGGAGTACCCTCAACGGAGGTCAAGAGACCCAGTACTTC.